This TCR beta chain was identified in a study of blood T cell repertoires in COVID-19. On the study more broadly: The cDNA or gDNA used as material had been derived from T cells, B-cell-depleted T cells, or PBMCs.

Original analysis: Amplification with reference gene primers provided the estimates of nucleated cell counts. Assay: immunoSEQ multiplex PCR; the TCRdb copy retains only in-frame clones and omits some. V and J calls and clone size are those listed in that table; D and trimming were worked out from the DNA. The table lists 200,000 to 300,000 clones, less than 90% of them singletons. Looked up from germline, CDR1 is SEHNR and CDR2 is FQNEAQ (reference sequence). V was clipped by 6 bases and J by 8 bases; unmatched bases: 14. CDR3 size: 16 residues. The TCR was taken from a man in his 60s with acute or convalescent COVID-19. Sequences were obtained from peripheral blood. The chain joins TRBV7-9 to TRBJ2-1; 9 bases are a match to TRBD1. The CDR3 DNA is TGTGCCAGCAGTCCCTCAGGGGTGGACAGGGGACATGAGCAGTTCTTC. The encoded protein is CASSPSGVDRGHEQFF.